What follows are 25 T cell receptor beta chains derived from one specimen sequenced in a study of B cell selection in AIRE deficiency. The data were produced by immunoSEQ multiplex PCR, yet TCRdb's version contains in-frame clones alone and is incomplete. The repertoire includes roughly 24,000 clones, roughly 95% of them detected once, and roughly 0.16% sits in the top ten. CD4+CD127+ cells were sorted as the conventional CD4 T cells. Input material: CD4+CD127+ conventional T cells sorted from PBMCs. The receptors were sampled from a human donor in good health.

The chain combines TRBV21-1 with TRBJ2-7; the listed D gene, TRBD2, was not tested against the DNA. TRBV21-1 is termed a pseudogene. This CDR3 contains 15 residues. CDR3 DNA: TGTGCCAGCAGCACCGGAGGGTACTTCTCCTACGAGCAGTACTTC. This sequence encodes CASSTGGYFSYEQYF.

The chain has TRBV28 and TRBJ1-3; D gene unclear. CDR1 MDHEN and CDR2 SYDVKM come from the germline V gene. Trimming took off 4 bases at V and 7 bases at J, with 11 bases between the two ends. This CDR3 comprises 13 residues. CDR3 sequence reads: CASSSPGVNTIYF. The CDR3 DNA sequence: TGTGCCAGCAGTTCTCCGGGAGTGAACACCATATATTTT.

The rearrangement joins TRBV4-3 to TRBJ1-6; no firm D call. Trimming shortened V by 1 base and J by 14 bases, and 15 bases separated the two germline ends. There are 14 residues in the CDR3. Germline loops: CDR1 LGHNA, CDR2 YSLEER. The CDR3 loop is CASSQVTDHLTLHF. CDR3 DNA: TGCGCCAGCAGCCAAGTGACGGACCACCTCACCCTCCACTTT.

The J gene is TRBJ2-5, the V gene TRBV2; no reliable D call. The CDR3 loop spans 12 amino acids. V shed 4 bases and J shed 5 bases, with 8 bases lying between them. Per germline, CDR1 SNHLY and CDR2 FYNNEI. The CDR3: CASSALRETQYF. The DNA of the CDR3 is TGTGCCAGCAGTGCACTAAGGGAGACCCAGTACTTC.

This clone is a singleton in its sample. V and J are TRBV7-2 and TRBJ1-5, with unresolved D. The V gene lost 2 bases and the J gene lost 8 bases, with 16 bases spanning the gap. Germline V gene sequence: CDR1 SGHTA, CDR2 FQGNSA. The CDR3 runs 15 residues. CDR3 residues: CASSLRSGGREPQHF. The DNA of the CDR3 is TGTGCCAGCAGCTTAAGATCGGGCGGGCGGGAGCCCCAGCATTTT. Complete variable domain (other parts from reference TRBV7-2 and TRBJ1-5): GAGVSQSPSNKVTEKGKDVELRCDPISGHTALYWYRQSLGQGLEFLIYFQGNSAPDKSGLPSDRFSAERTGGSVSTLTIQRTQQEDSAVYLCASSLRSGGREPQHFGDGTRLSIL.

The chain uses TRBV7-7 and TRBJ2-5; 11 nucleotides line up with TRBD2. CDR3 length: 18 residues. J gave up 0 bases and V 4 bases, and 10 bases lay outside the gene matches. Germline V gene lookup returns CDR1 SSHAT and CDR2 FNYEAQ (reference sequence). The CDR3 sequence is CASSSTFFSGGDQETQYF. The CDR3 bases are TGTGCCAGCAGCTCGACCTTTTTTAGCGGGGGGGACCAAGAGACCCAGTACTTC.

This chain links TRBV5-1 with TRBJ1-2; 7 nucleotides line up with TRBD1. V gave up 4 bases and J gave up 2 bases; unmatched junction bases: 5. CDR1 and CDR2 (germline): SGHRS, YFSETQ. CDR3 length equals 14 residues. The DNA for the CDR3 is TGCGCCAGCAGCGCCGGACAGGAGAACTATGGCTACACCTTC. Protein product: CASSAGQENYGYTF.

The CDR3 here is CASSISGTGNYEQYF. CDR3 DNA: TGTGCCAGTAGTATCTCCGGGACAGGAAACTACGAGCAGTACTTC. The rearrangement joins TRBV19 to TRBJ2-7, with 8 bases identical to TRBD1. The CDR3 covers 15 residues. The V gene end was trimmed by 3 bases and the J gene end by 3 bases; junction bases not matched to a gene: 7. The germline CDR1 and CDR2 sequences are LNHDA and SQIVND (reference sequence).

The rearrangement uses TRBV4-1 and TRBJ1-5; D unresolved. V was clipped by 4 bases and J by 1 base, with 14 bases between them. Germline CDR1 is MGHRA and CDR2 is YSYEKL. This CDR3 has 16 residues. Here the CDR3 DNA reads TGCGCCAGCAGCCGAGACACGATCCGGAGCAATCAGCCCCAGCATTTT. This codes for CASSRDTIRSNQPQHF.

The chain combines TRBV28 with TRBJ1-2, with TRBD1 identical over 8 bases. V shed 5 bases, J shed 8 bases, and the junction held 7 bases outside the gene matches. CDR1 MDHEN and CDR2 SYDVKM come from the germline V gene. The CDR3 runs to 13 residues. The CDR3, as DNA: TGTGCCAGCAGTCCCGGACAGGGAGCCGGCTACACCTTC. Protein: CASSPGQGAGYTF.

The rearrangement joins TRBV25-1 to TRBJ2-5, with D maybe TRBD1 (8 bases). V shed 5 bases and J shed 4 bases, with 20 bases lying between them. The CDR3 totals 16 residues. Germline loops: CDR1 MGHDK, CDR2 SYGVNS. The CDR3, as DNA: TGTGCCAGCAGTCCGGACAGGGAGGGAAGTGGAGAGACCCAGTACTTC. As protein: CASSPDREGSGETQYF.

This clone was seen once. The V and J genes are TRBV7-6 and TRBJ1-2; D gene ambiguous. Between the trimmed V and J ends, which lost 3 bases and 2 bases, there was a span of 25 bases. The length of the CDR3 is 19 residues. CDR1 is SGHVS, CDR2 FNYEAQ, per germline. CDR3 DNA: TGTGCCAGCAGCTTTGTTACGGGAGCCGCCCGGCCGGACAACTATGGCTACACCTTC. This sequence encodes CASSFVTGAARPDNYGYTF.

This chain connects TRBV19 to TRBJ1-2, with D unclear. From germline, CDR1 is LNHDA and CDR2 SQIVND (reference sequence). V lost 7 bases to trimming and J lost 12 bases, with 36 bases between them. CDR3 length: 18 residues. The CDR3 DNA sequence: TGTGCCAGTACCATTCGCCGCGCCGACGGAGCCCTGTCGTATTACCACACCTTC. Its protein product is CASTIRRADGALSYYHTF.

The gene calls are TRBV7-9 and TRBJ1-2; TRBD1 agrees at 7 bases. The length of the CDR3 is 13 residues. After removal of 5 bases from V and 4 bases from J, the junction contained 4 bases not matched to a gene. CDR1 and CDR2 (germline): SEHNR, FQNEAQ (reference sequence). As DNA, the CDR3 is TGTGCCAGCAGCCCGACAGGGCCCTATGGCTACACCTTC. This encodes CASSPTGPYGYTF.

The chain couples TRBV7-8 to TRBJ2-2; 9 bases are a match to TRBD1. Germline lookup yields CDR1 SGHVS and CDR2 FQNEAQ. This CDR3 has 16 amino acids. The V segment lost 7 bases and the J segment 0 bases; nucleotides outside the gene matches: 6. The CDR3 spells CASNRDRAANTGELFF. DNA for the CDR3: TGTGCCAGCAACCGGGACAGGGCCGCGAACACCGGGGAGCTGTTTTTT.

The gene calls are TRBV6-6 and TRBJ2-7; 7 bases are shared with TRBD2. Trimming took 2 bases from V and 2 from J; bases not matched to a gene: 3. Germline V gives CDR1 MNHNY, CDR2 SVGAGI (reference sequence). This CDR3 is built from 14 residues. CDR3 sequence: CASSYTREAYEQYF. As DNA, the CDR3 is TGTGCCAGCAGTTACACCCGGGAGGCCTACGAGCAGTACTTC.

The V and J genes are TRBV5-1 and TRBJ2-6; 7 bases agree with TRBD2. This CDR3 has 14 amino acids. Germline assignment: CDR1 SGHRS and CDR2 YFSETQ. The J segment lost 3 bases and the V segment lost 4 bases, leaving 1 base of the junction unmatched. DNA of the CDR3: TGCGCCAGCAGCGGCGGGGGTGGGGCCAACGTCCTGACTTTC. This sequence encodes CASSGGGGANVLTF.

This sequence joins TRBV28 and TRBJ1-6; 7 bases map to TRBD1. The germline V gene encodes CDR1 MDHEN and CDR2 SYDVKM. The CDR3 contains 15 residues. J was trimmed by 9 bases and V by 3 bases; bases with no gene match: 8. CDR3 in amino acids: CASSFPDRAASPLHF. CDR3 DNA: TGTGCCAGCAGTTTCCCCGACAGGGCGGCTTCACCCCTCCACTTT.

The V call is TRBV5-1, the J call TRBJ1-4; 8 bases agree with TRBD1. V lost 4 bases, J lost 5 bases, and 4 bases stayed unmatched. This CDR3 spans 14 amino acids. Germline V gives CDR1 SGHRS, CDR2 YFSETQ. The CDR3 region has the DNA TGCGCCAGCAGCCTGGGACAGGAAAATGAAAAACTGTTTTTT. It codes for CASSLGQENEKLFF.

This chain uses TRBV11-3 with TRBJ2-2; 10 bases are shared with TRBD2. Germline values: CDR1 SGHNT, CDR2 YENEEA. The CDR3 has 15 residues. With V trimmed by 5 bases and J by 4 bases, 4 bases remained unmatched. As DNA, the CDR3 is TGTGCCAGCAGCATCAGGACTAGCGGCACCGGGGAGCTGTTTTTT. It specifies CASSIRTSGTGELFF.

V is TRBV11-2 and J is TRBJ2-7; 11 positions agree with TRBD1. Germline trimming cut 4 bases from V and 7 bases from J; bases unmatched to any gene: 15. The CDR3 has 17 residues. Per germline, CDR1 SGHAT and CDR2 FQNNGV. The CDR3 loop is CASSSPPGGTGGQEQYF. CDR3 coding DNA: TGTGCCAGCAGCTCCCCCCCGGGGGGGACAGGGGGACAAGAGCAGTACTTC.

The V and J genes are TRBV7-2 and TRBJ1-3; 11 nucleotides agree with TRBD1. Germline CDR1 is SGHTA and CDR2 is FQGNSA. V gave up 2 bases and J gave up 5 bases; unmatched junction bases: 8. The CDR3 extends over 17 amino acids. CDR3 bases: TGTGCCAGCAGCTTATTTTCCGGGACAGGGGGAAGAAACACCATATATTTT. The encoded protein is CASSLFSGTGGRNTIYF.

This clone was picked up one time. The chain joins TRBV13 to TRBJ1-1, with D perhaps matching TRBD1 (5 bases). Trimming took 2 bases from V and 1 from J, leaving 11 bases between them. CDR3 length: 15 amino acids. Germline loops: CDR1 PRHDT, CDR2 FYEKMQ (reference sequence). The CDR3 nucleotides read TGTGCCAGCAGCTTAACGGGACTCACGAACACTGAAGCTTTCTTT. Protein sequence: CASSLTGLTNTEAFF.

V usage is TRBV5-1 and J usage is TRBJ2-7; 13 bases fit TRBD2. Germline lookup yields CDR1 SGHRS and CDR2 YFSETQ. J was trimmed by 3 bases and V by 2 bases; bases with no gene match: 11. CDR3 size: 18 residues. In DNA form, the CDR3 reads TGCGCCAGCAGCTTCCTTACTAGCGGGGGGGCGGTCGGCTACGAGCAGTACTTC. This encodes CASSFLTSGGAVGYEQYF. The complete variable domain, with remaining parts taken from reference TRBV5-1 and TRBJ2-7, reads KAGVTQTPRYLIKTRGQQVTLSCSPISGHRSVSWYQQTPGQGLQFLFEYFSETQRNKGNFPGRFSGRQFSNSRSEMNVSTLELGDSALYLCASSFLTSGGAVGYEQYFGPGTRLTVT.

The V and J genes are TRBV5-1 and TRBJ1-2; D ambiguous. In germline, CDR1 is SGHRS, CDR2 YFSETQ. Trimming removed 6 bases at V and 5 bases at J, with 17 bases between. The CDR3 loop spans 14 amino acids. The CDR3 DNA is TGCGCCAGCACCCCTAAGGAGGGATTGTATGGCTACACCTTC. This gives the protein CASTPKEGLYGYTF.